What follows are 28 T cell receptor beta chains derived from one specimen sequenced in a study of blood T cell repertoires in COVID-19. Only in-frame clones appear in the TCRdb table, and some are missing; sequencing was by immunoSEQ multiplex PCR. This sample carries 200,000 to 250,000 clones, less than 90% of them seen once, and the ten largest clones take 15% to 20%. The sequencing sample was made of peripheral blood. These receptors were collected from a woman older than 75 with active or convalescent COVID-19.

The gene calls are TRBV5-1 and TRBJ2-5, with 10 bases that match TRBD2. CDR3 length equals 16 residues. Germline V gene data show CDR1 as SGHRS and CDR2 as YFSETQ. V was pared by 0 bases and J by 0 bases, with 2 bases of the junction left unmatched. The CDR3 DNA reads TGCGCCAGCAGCTTGGCGCTAGCGGGGGACCAAGAGACCCAGTACTTC. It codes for CASSLALAGDQETQYF.

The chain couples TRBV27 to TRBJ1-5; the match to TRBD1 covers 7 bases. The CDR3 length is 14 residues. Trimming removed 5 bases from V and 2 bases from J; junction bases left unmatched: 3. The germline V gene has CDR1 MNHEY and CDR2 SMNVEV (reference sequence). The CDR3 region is CASSPTGGNQPQHF. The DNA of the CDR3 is TGTGCCAGCAGTCCCACAGGGGGCAATCAGCCCCAGCATTTT.

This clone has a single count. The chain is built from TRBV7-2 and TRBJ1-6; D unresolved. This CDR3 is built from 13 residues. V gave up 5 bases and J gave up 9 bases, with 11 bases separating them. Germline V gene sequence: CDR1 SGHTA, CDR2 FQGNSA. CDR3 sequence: CASSPTPGSPLHF. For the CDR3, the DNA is TGTGCCAGCAGCCCTACCCCCGGTTCACCCCTCCACTTT.

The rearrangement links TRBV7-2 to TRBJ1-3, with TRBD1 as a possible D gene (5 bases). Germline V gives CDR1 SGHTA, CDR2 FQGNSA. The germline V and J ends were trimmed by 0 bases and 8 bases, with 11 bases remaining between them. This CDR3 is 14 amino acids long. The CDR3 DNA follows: TGTGCCAGCAGCTTAGCGGCAGGGTGGGACACCATATATTTT. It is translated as CASSLAAGWDTIYF.

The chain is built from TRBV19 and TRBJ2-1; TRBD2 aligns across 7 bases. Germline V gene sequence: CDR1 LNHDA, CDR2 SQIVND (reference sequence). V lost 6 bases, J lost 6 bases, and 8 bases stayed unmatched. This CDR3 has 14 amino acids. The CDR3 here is CASSEGGRGNEQFF. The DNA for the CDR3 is TGTGCCAGTAGCGAAGGAGGGAGGGGCAATGAGCAGTTCTTC.

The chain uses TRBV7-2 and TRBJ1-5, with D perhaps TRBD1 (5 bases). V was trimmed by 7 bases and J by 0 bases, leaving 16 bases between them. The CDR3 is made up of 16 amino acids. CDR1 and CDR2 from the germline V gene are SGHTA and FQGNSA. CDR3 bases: TGTGCCAGCAAAGAGTCGGGGGGTTATAGCAATCAGCCCCAGCATTTT. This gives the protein CASKESGGYSNQPQHF.

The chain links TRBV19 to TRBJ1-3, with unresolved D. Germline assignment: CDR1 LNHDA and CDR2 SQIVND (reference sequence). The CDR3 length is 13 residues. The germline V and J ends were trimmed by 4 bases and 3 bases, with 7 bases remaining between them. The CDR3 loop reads CASSTRDGNTIYF. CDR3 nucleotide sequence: TGTGCCAGTAGTACGAGAGATGGAAACACCATATATTTT.

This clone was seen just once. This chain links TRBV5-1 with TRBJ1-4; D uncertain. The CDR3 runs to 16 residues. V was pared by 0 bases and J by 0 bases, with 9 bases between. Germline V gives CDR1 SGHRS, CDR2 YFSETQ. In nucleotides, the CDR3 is TGCGCCAGCAGCTTGGACACCAGTCCAACTAATGAAAAACTGTTTTTT. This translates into CASSLDTSPTNEKLFF.

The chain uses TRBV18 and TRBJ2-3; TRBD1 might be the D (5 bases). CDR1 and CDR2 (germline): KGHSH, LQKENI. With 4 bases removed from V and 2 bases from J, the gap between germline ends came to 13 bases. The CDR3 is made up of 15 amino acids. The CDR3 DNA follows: TGTGCCAGCTCACATGGGGCAGGGAACACAGATACGCAGTATTTT. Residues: CASSHGAGNTDTQYF.

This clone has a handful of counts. In DNA form, the CDR3 reads TGTGCCAGCAGTTTTCTACGGTATTCACCCCTCCACTTT. It encodes CASSFLRYSPLHF. The chain uses TRBV12-3 or TRBV12-4 and TRBJ1-6; D unclear. Trimming took off 3 bases at V and 8 bases at J, with 8 bases between the two ends. The CDR3 runs 13 residues.

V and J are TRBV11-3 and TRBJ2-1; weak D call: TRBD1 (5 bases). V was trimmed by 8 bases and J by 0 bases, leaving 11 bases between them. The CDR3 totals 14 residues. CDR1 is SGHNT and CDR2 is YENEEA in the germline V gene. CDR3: CASGLGLSYNEQFF. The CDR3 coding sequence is TGTGCCAGCGGGTTGGGGCTCTCCTACAATGAGCAGTTCTTC.

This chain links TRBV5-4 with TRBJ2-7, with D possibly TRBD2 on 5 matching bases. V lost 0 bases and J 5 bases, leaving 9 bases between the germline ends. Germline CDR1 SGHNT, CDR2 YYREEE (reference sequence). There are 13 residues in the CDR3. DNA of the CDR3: TGTGCCAGCAGCTTGGGACTACTAAACGAGCAGTACTTC. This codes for CASSLGLLNEQYF.

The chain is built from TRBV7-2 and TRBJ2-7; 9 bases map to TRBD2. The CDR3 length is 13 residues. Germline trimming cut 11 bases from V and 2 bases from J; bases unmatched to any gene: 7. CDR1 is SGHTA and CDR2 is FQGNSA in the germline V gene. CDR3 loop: CAGSSGGPYEQYF. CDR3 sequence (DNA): TGTGCCGGAAGTAGCGGGGGCCCCTACGAGCAGTACTTC.

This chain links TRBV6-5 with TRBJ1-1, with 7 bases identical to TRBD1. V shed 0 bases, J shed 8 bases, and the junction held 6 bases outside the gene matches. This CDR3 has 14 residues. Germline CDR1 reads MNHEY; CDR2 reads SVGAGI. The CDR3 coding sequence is TGTGCCAGCAGTTACTCTTGGACAGGTTTAGAAGCTTTCTTT. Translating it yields CASSYSWTGLEAFF.

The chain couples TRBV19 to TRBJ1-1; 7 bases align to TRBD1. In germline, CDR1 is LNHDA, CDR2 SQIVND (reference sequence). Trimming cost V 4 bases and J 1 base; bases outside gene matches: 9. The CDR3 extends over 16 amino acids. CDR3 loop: CASSKNRDRRNTEAFF. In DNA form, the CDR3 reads TGTGCCAGTAGTAAAAACCGGGACAGAAGGAACACTGAAGCTTTCTTT.

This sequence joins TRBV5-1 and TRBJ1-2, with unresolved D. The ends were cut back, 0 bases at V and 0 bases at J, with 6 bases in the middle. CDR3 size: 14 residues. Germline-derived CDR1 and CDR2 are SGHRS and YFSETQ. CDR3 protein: CASSLVASNYGYTF. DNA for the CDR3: TGCGCCAGCAGCTTGGTGGCCTCTAACTATGGCTACACCTTC.

CDR3 sequence (DNA): TGTGCCAGCTCACCACCGCGGGCGGGGGGTCAAGAGACCCAGTACTTC. Translation: CASSPPRAGGQETQYF. V and J are TRBV18 and TRBJ2-5, with 8 bases matching TRBD2. V shed 0 bases, J shed 2 bases, and the junction held 5 bases outside the gene matches. Germline V lookup: CDR1 KGHSH, CDR2 LQKENI. The CDR3 sequence is 16 residues long.

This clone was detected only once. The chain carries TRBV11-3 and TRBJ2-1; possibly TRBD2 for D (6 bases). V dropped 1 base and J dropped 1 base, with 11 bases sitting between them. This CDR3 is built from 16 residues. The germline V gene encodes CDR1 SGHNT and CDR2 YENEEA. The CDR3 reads CASSLGEAFSYNEQFF. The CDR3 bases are TGTGCCAGCAGCTTAGGGGAGGCCTTTTCCTACAATGAGCAGTTCTTC.

In DNA, the CDR3 is TGCAGCGTTGAAGTGGGGGAAAATGGAGGGGCCCAGCATTTT. Residues: CSVEVGENGGAQHF. V and J are TRBV29-1 and TRBJ1-5, with a tentative D call TRBD1 (5 bases). The ends were cut back, 1 base at V and 11 bases at J, with 18 bases in the middle. The CDR3 covers 14 residues. CDR1 is SQVTM and CDR2 is ANQGSEA in the germline V gene.

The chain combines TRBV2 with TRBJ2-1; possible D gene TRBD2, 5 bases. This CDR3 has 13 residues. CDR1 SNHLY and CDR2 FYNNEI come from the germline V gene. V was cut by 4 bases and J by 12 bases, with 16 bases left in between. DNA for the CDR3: TGTGCCAGCAGTGCCCCCCTACAGAGCGGGCAGTTCTTC. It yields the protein CASSAPLQSGQFF.

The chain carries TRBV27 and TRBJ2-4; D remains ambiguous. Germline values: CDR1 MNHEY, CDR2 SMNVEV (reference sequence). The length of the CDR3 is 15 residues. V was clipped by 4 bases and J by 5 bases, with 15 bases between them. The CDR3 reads CASSSMTRQENIQYF. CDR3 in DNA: TGTGCCAGCAGTTCCATGACGAGGCAAGAAAACATTCAGTACTTC.

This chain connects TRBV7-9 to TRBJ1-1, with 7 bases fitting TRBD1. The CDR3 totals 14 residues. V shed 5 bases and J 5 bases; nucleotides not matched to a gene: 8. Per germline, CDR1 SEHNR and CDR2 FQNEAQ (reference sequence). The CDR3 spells CASSPEQGRTEAFF. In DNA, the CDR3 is TGTGCCAGCAGCCCGGAACAGGGGAGGACTGAAGCTTTCTTT.

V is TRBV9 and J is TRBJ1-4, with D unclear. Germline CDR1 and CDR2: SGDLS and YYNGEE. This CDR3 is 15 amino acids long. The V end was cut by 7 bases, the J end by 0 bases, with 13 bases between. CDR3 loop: CASAHGSATNEKLFF. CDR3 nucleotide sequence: TGTGCCAGCGCGCATGGTTCGGCAACTAATGAAAAACTGTTTTTT.

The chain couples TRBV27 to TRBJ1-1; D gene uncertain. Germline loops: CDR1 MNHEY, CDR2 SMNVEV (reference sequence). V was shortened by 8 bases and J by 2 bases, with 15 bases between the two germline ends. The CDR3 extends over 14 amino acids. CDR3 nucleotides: TGTGCCAGCTACCCTTTGGCGGGAAACACTGAAGCTTTCTTT. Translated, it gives CASYPLAGNTEAFF.

The CDR3 sequence is CASSIVGQPSGELFF. The CDR3, as DNA: TGTGCCAGTAGTATAGTGGGCCAGCCCAGCGGGGAGCTGTTTTTT. The rearrangement uses TRBV19 and TRBJ2-2; D is unresolved. The CDR3 has 15 amino acids. Germline V CDR1 and CDR2: LNHDA, SQIVND (reference sequence). V was clipped by 1 base and J by 7 bases, with 13 bases between them.

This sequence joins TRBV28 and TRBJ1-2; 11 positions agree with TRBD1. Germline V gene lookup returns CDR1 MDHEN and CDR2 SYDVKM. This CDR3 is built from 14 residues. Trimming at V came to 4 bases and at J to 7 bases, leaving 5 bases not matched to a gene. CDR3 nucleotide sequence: TGTGCCAGCAGTTCGGGACAGGGGGTTTTTGGCTACACCTTC. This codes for CASSSGQGVFGYTF.

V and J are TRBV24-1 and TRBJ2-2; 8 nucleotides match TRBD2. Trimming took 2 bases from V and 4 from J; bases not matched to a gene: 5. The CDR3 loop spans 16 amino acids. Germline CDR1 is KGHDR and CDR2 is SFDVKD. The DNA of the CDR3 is TGTGCCACCAGTGATTCGGGGGGGGCAGGCACCGGGGAGCTGTTTTTT. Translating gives CATSDSGGAGTGELFF.

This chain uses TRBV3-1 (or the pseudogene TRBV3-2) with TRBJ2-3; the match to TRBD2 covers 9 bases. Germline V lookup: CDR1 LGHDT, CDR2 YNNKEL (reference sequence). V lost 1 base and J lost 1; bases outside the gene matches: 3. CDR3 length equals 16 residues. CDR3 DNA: TGTGCCAGCAGCCAAGCAATAGCGGGAGGCACAGATACGCAGTATTTT. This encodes CASSQAIAGGTDTQYF.